Below are 2 T cell receptor beta chains sequenced from a single sample in a study of shared clonotypes between healthy human individuals (dated by TCRdb to 2018 to 2021). CD8 naive samples were CD45RO-negative cells positively selected for CCR7, giving a CD45RA+CCR7+ population that excluded TemRA cells. To prepare the library, the immunoSEQ multiplex PCR assay was applied. This immuneACCESS table, as held by TCRdb, lists in-frame sequences with V and J called but not all clones. Of the missing ones, under half trace to an unresolved V gene in checked studies; the others have no known cause. The sample includes around 580,000 clones, with 95% to 98% observed a single time. The ten largest make up around 0.3% of the sample. The sequenced sample was naive CD8+ T cells sorted from blood. This specimen's cell subset or site label, interpreted: CD45RA+CCR7+. These receptors came from a man younger than 40 in good health.

The V and J genes are TRBV4-3 and TRBJ1-1; D perhaps matches TRBD1 (5 bases). Germline assignment: CDR1 LGHNA and CDR2 YSLEER. V was clipped by 1 base and J by 1 base, with 13 bases between them. The CDR3 length is 16 residues. CDR3 coding DNA: TGCGCCAGCAGCCAAGGCTCGAGGGGTCGGAACACTGAAGCTTTCTTT. It is translated as CASSQGSRGRNTEAFF.

The V and J genes are TRBV7-8 and TRBJ1-2, with 9 bases that match TRBD1. The CDR3 has 16 amino acids. Germline-derived CDR1 and CDR2 are SGHVS and FQNEAQ. The V gene end was trimmed by 11 bases and the J gene end by 1 base; junction bases not matched to a gene: 14. CDR3: CAGIDPGQGVNYGYTF. CDR3 bases: TGTGCCGGGATAGATCCGGGACAGGGTGTTAACTATGGCTACACCTTC.